This T cell receptor (beta chain) was captured by sequencing in a study of T cell responses to AZD1222 COVID-19 vaccine. Whole-study results and caveats: Along spike, vaccine-associated CD4 TCRs were found throughout, with dominance at 160-218 and 743-854. Once two AZD1222 doses were given, Spike-specific TCR breadth and depth went up. Repertoires were sampled only after the peak T cell response. Per reports, nearly half of all spike-specific TCRs target regions that are unmutated in variants.

The repertoire was sequenced with immunoSEQ multiplex PCR; TCRdb's copy has only in-frame clones and lacks some. The sample includes around 78,000 clones, roughly 90% of them seen just once. A word on this clone: Its target is not known.

The CDR3 has 15 residues. Trimming removed 4 bases from V and 2 bases from J; junction bases left unmatched: 5. CDR1 and CDR2 from the germline V gene are MRHNA and SNTAGT. V usage is TRBV6-4 and J usage is TRBJ2-3; 8 bases line up with TRBD2. The sequencing used peripheral blood, collected on day 0 of MenACWY control vaccination. This TCR came from an adult in good health. The CDR3 nucleotides are TGTGCCAGCAGTGCTTTAGCGGGGACCACAGATACGCAGTATTTT. Amino acids: CASSALAGTTDTQYF.